Following are 27 T cell receptor beta chains from one sample sequenced in a study of T-cell reconstitution after alpha-beta-depleted transplantation in children. Using unique molecular identifiers, the investigators prepared the TCRbeta library. TCRdb processed the PCR reads anew with MiXCR; each CDR3 protein has one entry. This sample has approximately 510,000 distinct CDR3 sequences, with about 17% found just once. The source material was PBMCs from the stem cell graft donor, sampled from the stem cell graft. Receptors were obtained from a human donor who donated a stem cell graft to a child with acute lymphoblastic leukemia.

This clonotype was seen only a few times. This rearrangement joins TRBV7-3 to TRBJ2-5, with D unclear. Per germline, CDR1 SGHTA and CDR2 FQGTGA. The CDR3 has 14 amino acids. V dropped 5 bases and J dropped 1 base, with 11 bases sitting between them. The CDR3 nucleotides are TGTGCCAGCAGCCAGGTGGGAAGCCAAGAGACCCAGTACTTC. Protein product: CASSQVGSQETQYF.

This chain uses TRBV9 with TRBJ2-3; D unresolved. Trimming removed 2 bases from V and 3 bases from J, with 10 bases in between. CDR3 length equals 14 residues. The germline V gene has CDR1 SGDLS and CDR2 YYNGEE. The CDR3 sequence is CASSVLWETDTQYF. The CDR3 DNA follows: TGTGCCAGCAGCGTGTTGTGGGAAACAGATACGCAGTATTTT.

V gene TRBV19 combines with J gene TRBJ2-5, with TRBD2 as a possible D gene (5 bases). V was clipped by 4 bases and J by 4 bases, with 22 bases between them. This CDR3 spans 17 amino acids. Germline V lookup: CDR1 LNHDA, CDR2 SQIVND (reference sequence). The CDR3 DNA sequence: TGTGCCAGTAGTACCGCACTAGGAGCGGTACGGGGAGAGACCCAGTACTTC. Residues: CASSTALGAVRGETQYF. Filled out from reference TRBV19 and TRBJ2-5, the complete variable domain reads DGGITQSPKYLFRKEGQNVTLSCEQNLNHDAMYWYRQDPGQGLRLIYYSQIVNDFQKGDIAEGYSVSREKKESFPLTVTSAQKNPTAFYLCASSTALGAVRGETQYFGPGTRLLVL.

A few counts support this clonotype. This rearrangement joins TRBV10-1 to TRBJ2-2; TRBD1 matches 8 bases. Germline loops: CDR1 WNHNN, CDR2 SYGVQD (reference sequence). The CDR3 contains 17 residues. Trimming took 3 bases from V and 7 from J; bases not matched to a gene: 13. The CDR3 DNA reads as TGCGCCAGCAGTGACGTTGGACAGGGAATTCTCATCGGGGAGCTGTTTTTT. It is translated as CASSDVGQGILIGELFF.

V usage is TRBV13 and J usage is TRBJ1-2; D gene ambiguous. The ends were cut back, 5 bases at V and 2 bases at J, with 9 bases in the middle. In germline, CDR1 is PRHDT, CDR2 FYEKMQ (reference sequence). The length of the CDR3 is 13 residues. CDR3 residues: CASSRNLNYGYTF. Written as DNA, the CDR3 is TGTGCCAGCAGCCGAAACCTGAACTATGGCTACACCTTC.

The sample holds a few counts of this clonotype. The CDR3 region is CASSEGTDSGNTIYF. The CDR3 DNA is TGTGCCAGCAGCGAGGGGACAGACTCTGGAAACACCATATATTTT. This chain connects TRBV9 to TRBJ1-3; 7 bases are a match to TRBD1. CDR1 SGDLS and CDR2 YYNGEE come from the germline V gene. CDR3 length: 15 residues. The trim removed 3 bases at V and 0 bases at J, leaving 3 bases unmatched.

The chain is built from TRBV11-2 and TRBJ2-4, with 7 bases lining up with TRBD2. The ends lost 3 bases at V and 0 bases at J; junction bases unmatched: 17. This CDR3 region has 20 residues. In germline, CDR1 is SGHAT, CDR2 FQNNGV. As DNA, the CDR3 is TGTGCCAGCAGCTTTCCCATGGGGGAGGGAGGAGACCTAGCCAAAAACATTCAGTACTTC. Protein: CASSFPMGEGGDLAKNIQYF.

This sequence joins TRBV18 and TRBJ2-7; no reliable D call. Between the trimmed V and J ends, which lost 5 bases and 6 bases, there was a span of 11 bases. The germline V gene has CDR1 KGHSH and CDR2 LQKENI. The CDR3 extends over 12 amino acids. The CDR3 here is CASSGVLGEQYF. CDR3 coding DNA: TGTGCCAGCTCAGGGGTCTTGGGCGAGCAGTACTTC.

The chain carries TRBV29-1 and TRBJ1-2; D might be TRBD1 (5 bases). The V and J ends lost 0 bases and 4 bases respectively, with 24 bases between them. CDR3 size: 18 residues. Germline loops: CDR1 SQVTM, CDR2 ANQGSEA. The CDR3 DNA sequence: TGCAGCGTTGAAGATTCTAGGGTTTCTCCCGGACACTTCTATGGCTACACCTTC. This sequence encodes CSVEDSRVSPGHFYGYTF. The full variable domain, with the rest looked up from reference TRBV29-1 and TRBJ1-2, is SAVISQKPSRDICQRGTSLTIQCQVDSQVTMMFWYRQQPGQSLTLIATANQGSEATYESGFVIDKFPISRPNLTFSTLTVSNMSPEDSSIYLCSVEDSRVSPGHFYGYTFGSGTRLTVV.

The chain has TRBV5-1 and TRBJ2-2; 7 bases agree with TRBD2. Per germline, CDR1 SGHRS and CDR2 YFSETQ. The V and J ends lost 4 bases and 7 bases, in that order; junction bases with no gene match: 7. CDR3 length: 14 amino acids. This chain's CDR3 is CASSRTRGIGELFF. The CDR3 nucleotides read TGCGCCAGCAGCCGCACGCGGGGGATCGGGGAGCTGTTTTTT. Supplemented by reference TRBV5-1 and TRBJ2-2, the full variable domain reads KAGVTQTPRYLIKTRGQQVTLSCSPISGHRSVSWYQQTPGQGLQFLFEYFSETQRNKGNFPGRFSGRQFSNSRSEMNVSTLELGDSALYLCASSRTRGIGELFFGEGSRLTVL.

The chain combines TRBV25-1 with TRBJ2-7; D may correspond to TRBD1 or TRBD2 (5 bases each). This CDR3 is 14 amino acids long. Trimming took 4 bases from V and 2 from J, leaving 12 bases between them. Germline V gene data show CDR1 as MGHDK and CDR2 as SYGVNS. In DNA, the CDR3 is TGTGCCAGCAGTGCCGGGGACGTAACCTACGAGCAGTACTTC. Translated, it gives CASSAGDVTYEQYF.

In this sample, this clonotype turned up many times. V and J are TRBV20-1 and TRBJ2-5; the D is unclear. Trimming removed 0 bases from V and 5 bases from J, with 7 bases in between. CDR1 and CDR2 from the germline V gene are DFQATT and SNEGSKA (reference sequence). This CDR3 region has 12 residues. CDR3 sequence reads: CSARDLGETQYF. The CDR3 nucleotides are TGCAGTGCTAGAGATCTAGGGGAGACCCAGTACTTC.

This clonotype was observed a few times. The chain joins TRBV6-8 to TRBJ1-5; no clear D. Germline V gene sequence: CDR1 MNHGY, CDR2 SAAAGT. CDR3 size: 18 residues. The V end was cut by 6 bases, the J end by 0 bases, with 21 bases between. This chain's CDR3 is CASRSLAGRIYSNQPQHF. The DNA for the CDR3 is TGTGCCAGCAGGTCCCTGGCAGGCAGAATATATAGCAATCAGCCCCAGCATTTT.

The rearrangement links TRBV12-3 or TRBV12-4 to TRBJ2-1; possibly TRBD2 for D (5 bases). There are 12 residues in the CDR3. Trimming left V 2 bases short and J 8 bases short, with 7 bases between. CDR3: CASSLLEDEQFF. The CDR3 DNA sequence: TGTGCCAGCAGTTTACTGGAGGATGAGCAGTTCTTC.

This chain joins TRBV4-1 and TRBJ1-2; 10 bases agree with TRBD1. This CDR3 comprises 15 residues. Germline V gene lookup returns CDR1 MGHRA and CDR2 YSYEKL. V lost 3 bases and J lost 3; bases outside the gene matches: 4. CDR3 bases: TGCGCCAGCAGCCATCTGGACAGGGGGGACTATGGCTACACCTTC. This translates into CASSHLDRGDYGYTF.

The chain joins TRBV20-1 to TRBJ2-5, with TRBD1 as a possible D gene (6 bases). CDR3 length equals 16 residues. V shed 2 bases and J shed 2 bases, with 18 bases lying between them. Germline CDR1 DFQATT, CDR2 SNEGSKA (reference sequence). CDR3 protein: CSARIHQGWRQETQYF. CDR3 bases: TGCAGTGCTAGAATTCACCAGGGGTGGAGGCAAGAGACCCAGTACTTC.

This chain connects TRBV5-5 to TRBJ2-7; D is unresolved. The germline CDR1 and CDR2 sequences are SGHKS and YYEKEE (reference sequence). The CDR3 sequence is 14 residues long. The ends were cut back, 1 base at V and 0 bases at J, with 8 bases in the middle. In DNA form, the CDR3 reads TGTGCCAGCAGCTTGATCCCCTACTCCTACGAGCAGTACTTC. Amino acids: CASSLIPYSYEQYF.

In its sample, this clonotype was seen a few times. The genes are TRBV6-5 and TRBJ2-7; D gene unclear. The CDR3 spans 14 residues. Germline values: CDR1 MNHEY, CDR2 SVGAGI. The V gene lost 4 bases and the J gene lost 2 bases, with 12 bases spanning the gap. CDR3 in DNA: TGTGCCAGCAGTTTTGGCAGTGTTGCCTACGAGCAGTACTTC. Its protein product is CASSFGSVAYEQYF.

V is TRBV28 and J is TRBJ2-7; D not certain. The CDR3 totals 12 residues. Trimming removed 8 bases at V and 5 bases at J, with 13 bases between. Germline CDR1 is MDHEN and CDR2 is SYDVKM. CDR3 coding DNA: TGTGCCAGCGCGAGACTGGTAAACGAGCAGTACTTC. The encoded protein is CASARLVNEQYF.

V and J are TRBV6-1 and TRBJ1-4; D possibly corresponds to TRBD1 (6 bases). Germline lookup yields CDR1 MNHNS and CDR2 SASEGT. V gave up 6 bases and J gave up 7 bases, with 15 bases separating them. CDR3 size: 14 residues. CDR3 sequence (DNA): TGTGCCAGCAGACAACAGGGCGGGAGTGAAAAACTGTTTTTT. This translates into CASRQQGGSEKLFF.

V and J are TRBV18 and TRBJ1-4; TRBD1 aligns across 8 bases. The CDR3 totals 16 residues. After removal of 5 bases from V and 8 bases from J, the junction contained 13 bases not matched to a gene. Germline values: CDR1 KGHSH, CDR2 LQKENI. The CDR3 bases are TGTGCCAGCTCATCCAGCCACGTTGCAGGGGGCGAAAAACTGTTTTTT. Its translation is CASSSSHVAGGEKLFF.

This chain joins TRBV7-6 and TRBJ1-3; TRBD1 agrees at 7 bases. From germline, CDR1 is SGHVS and CDR2 FNYEAQ. This CDR3 is 15 amino acids long. After removal of 4 bases from V and 0 bases from J, the junction contained 3 bases not matched to a gene. This CDR3 is CASSSWDSSGNTIYF. CDR3 bases: TGTGCCAGCAGCTCTTGGGACAGCTCTGGAAACACCATATATTTT.

The table lists this clonotype with a few counts. The CDR3 DNA sequence: TGTGCCAGCAGCTTAGTTGGGGGCGCTGCCTATGGCTACACCTTC. Protein: CASSLVGGAAYGYTF. The chain employs TRBV7-2 and TRBJ1-2, with a weak D call TRBD1 (6 bases). Germline values: CDR1 SGHTA, CDR2 FQGNSA. The CDR3 has 15 residues. Trimming removed 1 base at V and 4 bases at J, with 13 bases between.

The V call is TRBV15, the J call TRBJ2-7; D may be TRBD1 (6 bases). Trimming pared 0 bases from V and 4 bases from J, leaving 13 bases between. There are 15 residues in the CDR3. Germline V gene data show CDR1 as LNHNV and CDR2 as YYDKDF (reference sequence). The CDR3 nucleotides read TGTGCCACCAGCAGAGACCGACAGGTTCTATACGAGCAGTACTTC. This codes for CATSRDRQVLYEQYF.

This clonotype was seen only a few times. The chain has TRBV29-1 and TRBJ2-7; maybe TRBD2 (6 bases). Germline CDR1 reads SQVTM; CDR2 reads ANQGSEA. Trimming stripped 2 bases from V and 3 bases from J, with 14 bases between. The CDR3 is 14 residues long. CDR3 protein: CSVEKGGSLYEQYF. CDR3 DNA: TGCAGCGTTGAAAAGGGAGGTTCCCTCTACGAGCAGTACTTC.

This clonotype was detected a few times. V gene TRBV6-2 or TRBV6-3 combines with J gene TRBJ2-7; 12 bases map to TRBD2. The ends lost 4 bases at V and 1 base at J; junction bases unmatched: 8. The CDR3 loop spans 17 amino acids. From germline, CDR1 is MNHEY and CDR2 SVGEGT. CDR3 sequence (DNA): TGTGCCAGCAGTTGGACTAGCGGGAATGTGTGGTCCTACGAGCAGTACTTC. Residues: CASSWTSGNVWSYEQYF.

This clonotype was found a few times. The V call is TRBV7-3, the J call TRBJ2-7; TRBD1 matches 8 bases. CDR1 and CDR2 (germline): SGHTA, FQGTGA. After removal of 4 bases from V and 6 bases from J, the junction contained 5 bases not matched to a gene. The CDR3 spans 13 residues. The CDR3, as DNA: TGTGCCAGCAGCTCCCGGGACAGGAGCGAGCAGTACTTC. It is translated as CASSSRDRSEQYF. Drawing the rest from reference TRBV7-3 and TRBJ2-7, the complete variable domain is GAGVSQTPSNKVTEKGKYVELRCDPISGHTALYWYRQSLGQGPEFLIYFQGTGAADDSGLPNDRFFAVRPEGSVSTLKIQRTERGDSAVYLCASSSRDRSEQYFGPGTRLTVT.